Listed here is a single T cell receptor beta chain. Stated time point: patch test 2, 6 weeks after DPC sensitization. Noted treatment: therapeutic diphenylcyclopropenone sensitization with weekly scalp DPC. CDR3 length: 14 residues. V lost 4 bases and J lost 6, with 14 bases in between. CDR1 and CDR2 (germline): LGHNA, YSLEER. The library gave individual cDNA molecules unique molecular identifiers. TCRdb fed the RACE reads into MiXCR, producing one record per CDR3 protein. The sample includes about 400,000 distinct CDR3 sequences, over 6% of them seen just once. The sample originates from a study of human T cells and chemical hapten exposure. As for the study in general: 2% DPC was applied to approximately 2 cm by approximately 2 cm of upper inner arm skin for sensitization. After 6 days, upper back 0.01% DPC patch tests were scored. Chiefly women, the patients showed alopecia areata, totalis or universalis.

The rearrangement links TRBV4-3 to TRBJ2-3; D is tentatively TRBD1 or TRBD2 (5 bases each). Sequencing used whole blood, obtained in connection with sensitization to the hapten diphenylcyclopropenone (DPC). This receptor was obtained from a woman in her late teens or twenties with alopecia areata. Some clones in this sample may be carry-over from other donors' samples. The CDR3 region has the DNA TGCGCCAGCAGCCCGGACACTAGTTGGGATACGCAGTATTTT. It translates to CASSPDTSWDTQYF.